This T cell receptor (beta chain) was found in a study of regulatory T cells in long-lasting Graves disease. Study background: Graves' patients, diagnosed recently, had received antithyroid drugs under 3 months. Overall study results and limits: The study found TRBV28, TRBJ1-2 and TRBJ2-5 favored in persistent disease.

Time point here: newly diagnosed GD, antithyroid drugs for less than 3 months. RNA from PBMCs was the source of the TCR library. This clonotype came up many times. Antigen: not known. Arm-PCR of CDR3 regions and iRepertoire HTBI primers were the basis on which TCR beta libraries were built. TCRdb re-derived calls from the multiplex PCR reads in MiXCR, one entry per CDR3 protein. Of around 250,000 distinct CDR3 sequences listed, about 20% are singletons. CDR3 length equals 15 residues. V was clipped by 0 bases and J by 2 bases; unmatched bases: 4. The germline CDR1 and CDR2 sequences are SGHRS and YFSETQ. These same data were also listed under a study on T cells in Graves' hyperthyroidism and ophthalmopathy. That source notes: Blood also held most thyroid clonotypes expanded beyond 0.001. The model predicted ophthalmopathy a median roughly six months before onset.

The input for sequencing was peripheral blood mononuclear cells (PBMCs), taken at new diagnosis, from a patient treated with antithyroid drugs. The receptor comes from a woman aged 25-40 years with Graves disease. This chain connects TRBV5-1 to TRBJ2-7, with TRBD1 matching over 8 bases. In nucleotides, the CDR3 is TGCGCCAGCAGCTTGGAGGGACAGGCGGCCTACGAGCAGTACTTC. This gives the protein CASSLEGQAAYEQYF.